This is a list of T cell receptor beta chains from one sample in a study of T cells in Graves' hyperthyroidism and ophthalmopathy. Via MiXCR, TCRdb re-called the multiplex PCR reads, giving one row per CDR3 protein. The data show 500,000 to 750,000 distinct CDR3 sequences, around 14% seen once. The material sequenced was blood. Receptors were obtained from a woman younger than 30 with Graves' ophthalmopathy. The CDR3 runs from the conserved cysteine through the conserved F or W. The D gene is left open where the match is weak. Size is stated for part of the rows, as once, few or many counts, or as a class when the clone is expanded.

CDR3 protein: CASSLAAGQGYGYTF
CDR3 DNA: TGCGCCAGCAGCTTGGCGGCAGGGCAAGGCTATGGCTACACTTTC
J gene: TRBJ1-2
D gene: NA
V gene: TRBV5-1
CDR3 length: 15
clone size: NA

CDR3 protein: CASSPRRGDYGYTF
CDR3 DNA: TGTGCCAGCAGTCCCCGCCGAGGGGACTATGGCTACACCTTC
J gene: TRBJ1-2
D gene: NA
V gene: TRBV27
CDR3 length: 14
clone size: many

CDR3 protein: CASSPGGGGNHNEQFF
CDR3 DNA: TGTGCCAGCAGCCCCGGGGGAGGCGGGAACCACAATGAGCAGTTCTTC
J gene: TRBJ2-1
D gene: NA
V gene: TRBV7-3
CDR3 length: 16
clone size: many

CDR3 protein: CAISESTGAYGYTF
CDR3 DNA: TGTGCCATCAGTGAGTCGACAGGGGCCTATGGCTACACCTTC
J gene: TRBJ1-2
D gene: TRBD1
V gene: TRBV10-3
CDR3 length: 14
clone size: many

CDR3 protein: CASSPGTGSREGRSYNEQSF
CDR3 DNA: TGTGCCAGCAGCCCAGGCACGGGATCGAGGGAGGGCCGCTCCTACAATGAGCAGTCCTTC
J gene: TRBJ2-1
D gene: TRBD2
V gene: TRBV7-3
CDR3 length: 20
clone size: few

CDR3 protein: CASSQLGQQETQYF
CDR3 DNA: TGCGCCAGCAGCCAGTTGGGACAGCAAGAGACCCAGTACTTC
J gene: TRBJ2-5
D gene: TRBD1
V gene: TRBV4-1
CDR3 length: 14
clone size: few

CDR3 protein: CASSPGESSYEQYF
CDR3 DNA: TGTGCCAGCTCACCTGGTGAGTCCTCCTACGAGCAGTACTTC
J gene: TRBJ2-7
D gene: NA
V gene: TRBV18
CDR3 length: 14
clone size: many

CDR3 protein: CASSFKGISYNEQFF
CDR3 DNA: TGTGCCAGCAGTTTTAAAGGGATCAGCTACAATGAGCAGTTCTTC
J gene: TRBJ2-1
D gene: NA
V gene: TRBV12-3/TRBV12-4
CDR3 length: 15
clone size: many

CDR3 protein: CASSLGQDYGYTF
CDR3 DNA: TGTGCCAGCAGCTTAGGACAGGACTATGGCTACACCTTC
J gene: TRBJ1-2
D gene: TRBD1
V gene: TRBV5-1
CDR3 length: 13
clone size: many

CDR3 protein: CASSPRKVGQATYEQYF
CDR3 DNA: TGTGCCAGCTCACCAAGGAAGGTTGGCCAGGCAACCTACGAGCAGTACTTC
J gene: TRBJ2-7
D gene: NA
V gene: TRBV18
CDR3 length: 17
clone size: NA

CDR3 protein: CASSLSGRAGNEQFF
CDR3 DNA: TGTGCCAGCAGCCTCAGCGGGAGGGCGGGGAATGAGCAGTTCTTC
J gene: TRBJ2-1
D gene: TRBD2
V gene: TRBV6-2/TRBV6-3
CDR3 length: 15
clone size: NA

CDR3 protein: CASSPRDRSHYEQYF
CDR3 DNA: TGTGCCAGCAGCCCCCGGGACAGGTCTCACTACGAGCAGTACTTC
J gene: TRBJ2-7
D gene: TRBD1
V gene: TRBV7-8
CDR3 length: 15
clone size: many

CDR3 protein: CASTAQGPSSGSTYEQYF
CDR3 DNA: TGTGCCAGTACCGCCCAGGGTCCGTCTAGCGGGAGTACCTACGAGCAGTACTTC
J gene: TRBJ2-7
D gene: TRBD2
V gene: TRBV19
CDR3 length: 18
clone size: NA

CDR3 protein: CASSLGRQGARYGYTF
CDR3 DNA: TGTGCCAGCAGCTTAGGTAGACAGGGGGCCCGGTATGGCTACACCTTC
J gene: TRBJ1-2
D gene: TRBD1
V gene: TRBV7-2
CDR3 length: 16
clone size: NA

CDR3 protein: CASSYVLGAASSTEAFF
CDR3 DNA: TGTGCCAGCAGTTACGTTCTTGGGGCGGCGAGTAGCACTGAAGCTTTCTTT
J gene: TRBJ1-1
D gene: NA
V gene: TRBV6-5
CDR3 length: 17
clone size: NA

CDR3 protein: CASSLARMTSGTGASSTDTQYF
CDR3 DNA: TGTGCCAGCAGCTTAGCGAGGATGACTAGCGGGACGGGAGCCTCTAGCACAGATACGCAGTATTTT
J gene: TRBJ2-3
D gene: TRBD2
V gene: TRBV7-6
CDR3 length: 22
clone size: NA